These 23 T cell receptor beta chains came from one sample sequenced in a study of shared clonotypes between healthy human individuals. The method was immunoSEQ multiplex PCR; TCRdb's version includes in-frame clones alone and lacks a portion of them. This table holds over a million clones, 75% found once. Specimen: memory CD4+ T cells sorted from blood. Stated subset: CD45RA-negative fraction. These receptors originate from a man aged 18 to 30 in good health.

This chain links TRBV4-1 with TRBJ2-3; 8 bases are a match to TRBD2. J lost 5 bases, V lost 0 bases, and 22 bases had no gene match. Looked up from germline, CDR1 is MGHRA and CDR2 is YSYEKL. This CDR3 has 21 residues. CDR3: CASSQELRLAGITPRGDTQYF. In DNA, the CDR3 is TGCGCCAGCAGCCAAGAGCTACGGCTAGCGGGTATCACGCCGCGCGGAGATACGCAGTATTTT.

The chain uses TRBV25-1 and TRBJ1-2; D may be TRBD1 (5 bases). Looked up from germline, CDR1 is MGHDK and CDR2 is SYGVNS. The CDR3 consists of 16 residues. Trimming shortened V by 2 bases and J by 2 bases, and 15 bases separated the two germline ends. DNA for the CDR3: TGTGCCAGCAGTGAACCCGGGGCAGGAACGAACTATGGCTACACCTTC. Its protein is CASSEPGAGTNYGYTF.

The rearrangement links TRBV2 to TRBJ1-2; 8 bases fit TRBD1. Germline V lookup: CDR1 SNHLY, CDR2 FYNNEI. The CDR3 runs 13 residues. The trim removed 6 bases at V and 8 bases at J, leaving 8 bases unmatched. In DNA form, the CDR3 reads TGTGCCAGCAGGGCGGGACAGGTTCAAGGCTACACCTTC. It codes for CASRAGQVQGYTF.

In nucleotides, the CDR3 is TGCGCCAGCAGCCCACCATCGCAGTCCTATGGCTACACCTTC. Translated, it gives CASSPPSQSYGYTF. This chain connects TRBV5-1 to TRBJ1-2; no firm D call. Trimming shortened V by 4 bases and J by 4 bases, and 14 bases separated the two germline ends. CDR3 length: 14 residues. Germline CDR1 and CDR2: SGHRS and YFSETQ.

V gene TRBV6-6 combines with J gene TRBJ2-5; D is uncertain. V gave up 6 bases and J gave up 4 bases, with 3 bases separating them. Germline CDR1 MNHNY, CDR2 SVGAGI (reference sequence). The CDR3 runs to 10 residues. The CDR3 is CASRRETQYF. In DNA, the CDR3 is TGTGCCAGCAGGAGAGAGACCCAGTACTTC.

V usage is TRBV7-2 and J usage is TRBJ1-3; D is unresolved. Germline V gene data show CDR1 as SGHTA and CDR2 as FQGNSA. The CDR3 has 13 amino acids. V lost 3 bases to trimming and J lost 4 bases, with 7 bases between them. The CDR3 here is CASSLTQGNTIYF. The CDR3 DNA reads TGTGCCAGCAGCTTGACGCAGGGAAACACCATATATTTT.

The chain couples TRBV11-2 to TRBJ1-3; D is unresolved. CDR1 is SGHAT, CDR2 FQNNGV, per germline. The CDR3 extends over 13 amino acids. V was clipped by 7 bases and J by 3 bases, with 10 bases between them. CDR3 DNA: TGTGCCAGCATGGGAGGGAATGGAAACACCATATATTTT. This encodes CASMGGNGNTIYF.

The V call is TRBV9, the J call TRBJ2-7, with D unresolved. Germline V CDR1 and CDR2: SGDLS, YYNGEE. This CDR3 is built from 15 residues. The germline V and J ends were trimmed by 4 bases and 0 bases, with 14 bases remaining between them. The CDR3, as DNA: TGTGCCAGCAGCCCTTTCGCTGTTAGCTCCTACGAGCAGTACTTC. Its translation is CASSPFAVSSYEQYF.

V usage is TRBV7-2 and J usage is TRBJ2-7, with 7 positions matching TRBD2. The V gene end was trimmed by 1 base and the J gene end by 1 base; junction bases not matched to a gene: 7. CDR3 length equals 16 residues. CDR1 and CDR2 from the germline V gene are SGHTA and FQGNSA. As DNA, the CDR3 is TGTGCCAGCAGCTTAGTATCCGCTAGCGGATCCTACGAGCAGTACTTC. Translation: CASSLVSASGSYEQYF.

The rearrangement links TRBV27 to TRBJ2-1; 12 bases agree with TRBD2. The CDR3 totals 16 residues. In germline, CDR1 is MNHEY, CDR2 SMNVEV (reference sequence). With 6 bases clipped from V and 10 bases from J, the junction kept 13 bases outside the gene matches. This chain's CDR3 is CASSPSGRAAEWEQFF. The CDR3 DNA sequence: TGTGCCAGCAGCCCTAGCGGGAGGGCCGCAGAATGGGAGCAGTTCTTC.

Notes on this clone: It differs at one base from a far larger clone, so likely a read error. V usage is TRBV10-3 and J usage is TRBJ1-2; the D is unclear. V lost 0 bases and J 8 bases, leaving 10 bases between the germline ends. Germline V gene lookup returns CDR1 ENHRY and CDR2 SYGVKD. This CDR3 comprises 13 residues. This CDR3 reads CAISESNRPGYTF. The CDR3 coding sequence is TGTGCCATCAGTGAGTCCAACCGGCCGGGCTACACCTTC.

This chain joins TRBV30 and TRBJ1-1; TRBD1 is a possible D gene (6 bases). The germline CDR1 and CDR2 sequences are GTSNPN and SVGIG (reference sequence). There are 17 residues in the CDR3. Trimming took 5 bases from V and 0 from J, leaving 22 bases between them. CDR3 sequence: CAWRLGQSPKMNTEAFF. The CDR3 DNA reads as TGTGCCTGGCGACTTGGACAGTCCCCTAAAATGAACACTGAAGCTTTCTTT.

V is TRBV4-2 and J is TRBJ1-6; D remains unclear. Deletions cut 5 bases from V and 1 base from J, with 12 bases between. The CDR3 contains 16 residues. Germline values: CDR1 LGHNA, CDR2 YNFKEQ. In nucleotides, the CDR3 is TGTGCCAGCAGCTTTGGACCGGAGTCCTATAATTCACCCCTCCACTTT. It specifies CASSFGPESYNSPLHF.

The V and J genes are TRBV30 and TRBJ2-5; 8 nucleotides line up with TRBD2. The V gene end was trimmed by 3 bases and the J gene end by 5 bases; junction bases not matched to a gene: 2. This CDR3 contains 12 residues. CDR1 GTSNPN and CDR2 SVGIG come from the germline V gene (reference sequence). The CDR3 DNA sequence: TGTGCCTGGAGGTTAGCGGGGGAGACCCAGTACTTC. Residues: CAWRLAGETQYF.

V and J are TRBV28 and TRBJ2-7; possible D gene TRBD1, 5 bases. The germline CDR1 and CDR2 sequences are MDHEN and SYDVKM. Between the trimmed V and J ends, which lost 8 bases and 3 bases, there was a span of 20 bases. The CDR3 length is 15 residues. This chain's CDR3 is CASAGAATPLYEQYF. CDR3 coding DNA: TGTGCCAGCGCTGGGGCGGCTACCCCCCTCTACGAGCAGTACTTC.

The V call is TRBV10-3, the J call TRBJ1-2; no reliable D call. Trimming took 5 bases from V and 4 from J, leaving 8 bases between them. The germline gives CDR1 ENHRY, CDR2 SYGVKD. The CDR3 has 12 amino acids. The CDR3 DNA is TGTGCCATCAGTAGAGGCGTCTATGGCTACACCTTC. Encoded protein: CAISRGVYGYTF.

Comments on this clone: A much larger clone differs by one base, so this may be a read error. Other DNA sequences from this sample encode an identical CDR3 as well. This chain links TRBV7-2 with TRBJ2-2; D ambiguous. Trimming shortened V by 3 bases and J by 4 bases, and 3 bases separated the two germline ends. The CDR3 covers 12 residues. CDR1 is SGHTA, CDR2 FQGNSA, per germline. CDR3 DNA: TGTGCCAGCAGCTTTGGCACCGGGGAGCTGTTTTTT. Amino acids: CASSFGTGELFF.

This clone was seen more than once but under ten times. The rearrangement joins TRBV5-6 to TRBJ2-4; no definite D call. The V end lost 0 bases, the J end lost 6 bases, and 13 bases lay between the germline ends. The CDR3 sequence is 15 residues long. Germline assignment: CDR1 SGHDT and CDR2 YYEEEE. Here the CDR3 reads CASSLGRSTSNIQYF. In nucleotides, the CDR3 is TGTGCCAGCAGCTTGGGAAGGTCTACCTCAAACATTCAGTACTTC.

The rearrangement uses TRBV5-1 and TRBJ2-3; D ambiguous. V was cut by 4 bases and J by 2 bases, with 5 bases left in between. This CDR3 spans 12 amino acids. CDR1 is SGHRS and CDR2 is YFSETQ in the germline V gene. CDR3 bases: TGCGCCAGCAGCGAGGACACAGATACGCAGTATTTT. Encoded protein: CASSEDTDTQYF.

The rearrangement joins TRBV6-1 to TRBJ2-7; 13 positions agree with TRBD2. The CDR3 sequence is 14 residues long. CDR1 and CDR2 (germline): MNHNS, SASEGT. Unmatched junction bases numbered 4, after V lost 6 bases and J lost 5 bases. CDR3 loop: CASRAGTSGDEQYF. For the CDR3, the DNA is TGTGCCAGCAGAGCCGGGACTAGCGGGGACGAGCAGTACTTC.

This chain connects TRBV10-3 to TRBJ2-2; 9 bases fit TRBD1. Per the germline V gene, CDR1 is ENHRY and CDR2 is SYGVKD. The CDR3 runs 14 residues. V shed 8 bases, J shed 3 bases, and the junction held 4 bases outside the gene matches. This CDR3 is CAIGGQGDTGELFF. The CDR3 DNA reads TGTGCCATCGGGGGACAGGGCGACACCGGGGAGCTGTTTTTT.

The CDR3 region is CASSESGFPSETQYF. DNA for the CDR3: TGTGCCAGCAGTGAATCGGGTTTTCCGTCGGAGACCCAGTACTTC. The chain has TRBV6-1 and TRBJ2-5, with D uncertain. CDR1 is MNHNS and CDR2 is SASEGT in the germline V gene. The CDR3 consists of 15 residues. V lost 2 bases, J lost 5 bases, and 15 bases lay in between.

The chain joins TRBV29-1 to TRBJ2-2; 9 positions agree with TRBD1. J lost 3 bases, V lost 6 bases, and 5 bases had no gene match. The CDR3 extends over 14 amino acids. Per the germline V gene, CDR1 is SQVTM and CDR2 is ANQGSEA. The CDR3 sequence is CSVGTGLDTGELFF. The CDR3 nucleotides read TGCAGCGTGGGGACAGGGTTGGACACCGGGGAGCTGTTTTTT.